The sequence of this TCR beta chain was determined in a study of cytomegalovirus exposure and HLA in healthy donors. Study-wide findings and caveats: Accurate prediction of HLA-A and HLA-B alleles (for most subjects) was reportedly achieved from TCR beta sequences. Researchers had no immune exposure information except CMV serostatus available. Trimming of TCR beta V- and J-genes showed a link, identified in a later analysis, to a missense DCLRE1C variant.

Use of 60 Vbeta and 13 Jbeta primers characterized the PCR. The assay was immunoSEQ multiplex PCR, and TCRdb's table has in-frame clones only and misses some. The table has 55,000 to 75,000 clones, 65% to 80% seen once. Points on this clone: Its cognate antigen is unknown.

The sample taken for sequencing was PBMCs. This TCR was recovered from a man aged 35 to 55 in good health and CMV-seropositive.

CDR3 residues: CASSERTGGETQYF. CDR3 nucleotides: TGTGCCAGCAGCGAAAGGACAGGGGGAGAGACCCAGTACTTC. The chain joins TRBV7-9 to TRBJ2-5; 10 positions agree with TRBD1. This CDR3 has 14 amino acids. Trimming took 5 bases from V and 4 from J; bases not matched to a gene: 4. Germline CDR1 is SEHNR and CDR2 is FQNEAQ (reference sequence).